This T cell receptor (beta chain) is from a study of blood T cell repertoires in COVID-19. Per the study methods: For nucleated cells, counts were estimated from reference gene primer amplification. Data came from immunoSEQ multiplex PCR; TCRdb stores just in-frame clones and leaves some out. That table is the source of V, J and clone size, and D and trimming were worked out from the DNA. The data show about 210,000 clones, approximately 91% seen once. The CDR3 extends over 16 amino acids. Trimming removed 1 base from V and 2 bases from J; junction bases left unmatched: 6. CDR1 is LGHDT, CDR2 YNNKEL, per germline (reference sequence).

This TCR came from a middle-aged man with acute or convalescent COVID-19. The sequencing input was peripheral blood. The V call is TRBV3-1 (or the pseudogene TRBV3-2), the J call TRBJ2-7; 9 bases match TRBD1. Written as DNA, the CDR3 is TGTGCCAGCAGCCAAGCCCCGGGACAGGGTCCCTACGAGCAGTACTTC. Its translation: CASSQAPGQGPYEQYF.